The rows below give T cell receptor beta chains drawn from one sample of a study of cytomegalovirus exposure and HLA in healthy donors. The repertoire was sequenced with immunoSEQ multiplex PCR; TCRdb's copy has only in-frame clones and lacks some. The table includes 130,000 or so clones, roughly 82% detected once. The material sequenced was PBMCs. These receptors all stem from a man between 18 and 29 years old in good health and CMV-seropositive. The CDR3 runs from the conserved cysteine through the conserved F or W. D genes are given only for firm matches. Some rows mark clone size as missing; the rest say once, few, many or name a class of expanded clone.

cdr3_aa: CASSSTGSTEAFF; cdr3_nt: TGTGCCAGCAGTTCCACAGGGTCCACTGAAGCTTTCTTT; v_call: TRBV28; j_call: TRBJ1-1; clone_size: .; d_call: .
cdr3_aa: CASRPLAADSSNTEAFF; cdr3_nt: TGTGCCAGTAGACCTTTGGCCGCGGACAGTTCGAACACTGAAGCTTTCTTT; v_call: TRBV19; j_call: TRBJ1-1; clone_size: .; d_call: .
cdr3_aa: CASSQEGQGKEGEKLFF; cdr3_nt: TGTGCCAGCAGCCAGGAGGGACAGGGGAAGGAGGGTGAAAAACTGTTTTTT; v_call: TRBV28; j_call: TRBJ1-4; clone_size: .; d_call: TRBD1
cdr3_aa: CASSALRGNTEAFF; cdr3_nt: TGCGCCAGCAGCGCCCTACGGGGGAACACTGAAGCTTTCTTT; v_call: TRBV5-1; j_call: TRBJ1-1; clone_size: .; d_call: .
cdr3_aa: CASSADIRELNTEAFF; cdr3_nt: TGTGCCAGCAGTGCCGATATTCGGGAGTTGAACACTGAAGCTTTCTTT; v_call: TRBV25-1; j_call: TRBJ1-1; clone_size: few; d_call: .
cdr3_aa: CASQTEHQETQYF; cdr3_nt: TGTGCCAGCCAGACAGAGCACCAAGAGACCCAGTACTTC; v_call: TRBV2; j_call: TRBJ2-5; clone_size: .; d_call: .
cdr3_aa: CASRANRGFQETQYF; cdr3_nt: TGTGCCAGCAGGGCTAACAGGGGATTCCAAGAGACCCAGTACTTC; v_call: TRBV6-1; j_call: TRBJ2-5; clone_size: few; d_call: TRBD1
cdr3_aa: CASSYPSGAQFF; cdr3_nt: TGTGCCAGCAGTTACCCCAGCGGGGCACAGTTCTTC; v_call: TRBV6-5; j_call: TRBJ2-1; clone_size: .; d_call: TRBD2
cdr3_aa: CASSSGTGRRQPQHF; cdr3_nt: TGTGCCAGCAGTTCTGGGACAGGGAGGCGTCAGCCCCAGCATTTT; v_call: TRBV28; j_call: TRBJ1-5; clone_size: .; d_call: TRBD1
cdr3_aa: CASSLGQINEQFF; cdr3_nt: TGCGCCAGCAGCTTGGGTCAGATAAATGAGCAGTTCTTC; v_call: TRBV5-1; j_call: TRBJ2-1; clone_size: few; d_call: .
cdr3_aa: CASSQDWKPGNIQYF; cdr3_nt: TGCGCCAGCAGCCAAGATTGGAAACCGGGGAACATTCAGTACTTC; v_call: TRBV4-1; j_call: TRBJ2-4; clone_size: once; d_call: .
cdr3_aa: CASSLGAGYGYTF; cdr3_nt: TGTGCCAGCAGCTTGGGTGCAGGGTATGGCTACACCTTC; v_call: TRBV5-6; j_call: TRBJ1-2; clone_size: once; d_call: .
cdr3_aa: CASSPPLNTEAFF; cdr3_nt: TGTGCCAGCAGTCCCCCTTTGAACACTGAAGCTTTCTTT; v_call: TRBV28; j_call: TRBJ1-1; clone_size: once; d_call: .
cdr3_aa: CASSQENRLVAGEKNEQFF; cdr3_nt: TGCGCCAGCAGCCAAGAAAACCGCCTGGTAGCGGGAGAGAAGAATGAGCAGTTCTTC; v_call: TRBV4-1; j_call: TRBJ2-1; clone_size: .; d_call: TRBD2
cdr3_aa: CSVAQLSGEAFF; cdr3_nt: TGCAGCGTCGCCCAACTGTCCGGTGAAGCTTTCTTT; v_call: TRBV29-1; j_call: TRBJ1-1; clone_size: .; d_call: .
cdr3_aa: CASSPTRLAGSWELFF; cdr3_nt: TGTGCCAGCAGCCCTACACGGCTAGCGGGAAGCTGGGAGCTGTTTTTT; v_call: TRBV27; j_call: TRBJ2-2; clone_size: .; d_call: TRBD2
cdr3_aa: CASSQGTASGGYTF; cdr3_nt: TGTGCCAGCAGCCAGGGGACAGCGTCTGGTGGCTACACCTTC; v_call: TRBV5-8; j_call: TRBJ1-2; clone_size: .; d_call: TRBD1
cdr3_aa: CASSQYGTSGPTTYEQYF; cdr3_nt: TGTGCCAGCTCACAATACGGGACTAGCGGGCCCACTACCTACGAGCAGTACTTC; v_call: TRBV18; j_call: TRBJ2-7; clone_size: .; d_call: TRBD2
cdr3_aa: CATEHGTEAFF; cdr3_nt: TGTGCCACCGAACATGGTACTGAAGCTTTCTTT; v_call: TRBV19; j_call: TRBJ1-1; clone_size: .; d_call: .
cdr3_aa: CASSPGTSGNNEQFF; cdr3_nt: TGTGCCAGCAGCCCCGGGACTAGCGGGAACAATGAGCAGTTCTTC; v_call: TRBV14; j_call: TRBJ2-1; clone_size: once; d_call: TRBD2
cdr3_aa: CASREPTGGHQPQHF; cdr3_nt: TGTGCCAGCAGAGAGCCGACAGGGGGCCATCAGCCCCAGCATTTT; v_call: TRBV2; j_call: TRBJ1-5; clone_size: .; d_call: TRBD1
cdr3_aa: CASRLGPGEAQYF; cdr3_nt: TGCGCCAGCAGACTAGGACCGGGTGAGGCCCAGTACTTC; v_call: TRBV10-2; j_call: TRBJ2-5; clone_size: .; d_call: .
cdr3_aa: CASSDFRTAQPNYGYTF; cdr3_nt: TGTGCCAGCAGCGATTTCCGGACAGCCCAACCTAACTATGGCTACACCTTC; v_call: TRBV25-1; j_call: TRBJ1-2; clone_size: .; d_call: .
cdr3_aa: CASSLGLRKVEQFF; cdr3_nt: TGTGCCAGCAGCTTAGGACTAAGGAAGGTGGAGCAGTTCTTC; v_call: TRBV7-2; j_call: TRBJ2-1; clone_size: once; d_call: .
cdr3_aa: CASNGGNYGYTF; cdr3_nt: TGTGCCAGTAATGGCGGTAACTATGGCTACACCTTC; v_call: TRBV19; j_call: TRBJ1-2; clone_size: .; d_call: .
cdr3_aa: CASSLGRSSGIQEQFF; cdr3_nt: TGTGCCAGCAGCTTAGGCCGATCTAGCGGCATTCAAGAGCAGTTCTTC; v_call: TRBV13; j_call: TRBJ2-1; clone_size: .; d_call: TRBD2
cdr3_aa: CASSPTPGEDEKLFF; cdr3_nt: TGTGCCAGTAGTCCGACCCCCGGGGAGGATGAAAAACTGTTTTTT; v_call: TRBV19; j_call: TRBJ1-4; clone_size: .; d_call: .
cdr3_aa: CASSSSRGSSYEQYF; cdr3_nt: TGTGCCAGCAGCTCATCCAGGGGGTCCTCCTACGAGCAGTACTTC; v_call: TRBV7-2; j_call: TRBJ2-7; clone_size: once; d_call: TRBD1
cdr3_aa: CSVGVQGGEKLFF; cdr3_nt: TGCAGCGTTGGAGTGCAGGGGGGTGAAAAACTGTTTTTT; v_call: TRBV29-1; j_call: TRBJ1-4; clone_size: .; d_call: TRBD1
cdr3_aa: CASRIRQGANTGELFF; cdr3_nt: TGTGCCAGTAGAATCAGACAGGGGGCGAACACCGGGGAGCTGTTTTTT; v_call: TRBV19; j_call: TRBJ2-2; clone_size: .; d_call: TRBD1
cdr3_aa: CASSYSPVTAGELFF; cdr3_nt: TGTGCCAGCAGTTACTCACCGGTAACGGCCGGGGAGCTGTTTTTT; v_call: TRBV6-5; j_call: TRBJ2-2; clone_size: .; d_call: .
cdr3_aa: CASGPGGVVTEAFF; cdr3_nt: TGTGCCAGCGGACCTGGGGGGGTTGTCACTGAAGCTTTCTTT; v_call: TRBV28; j_call: TRBJ1-1; clone_size: .; d_call: .